These 14 T cell receptor beta chains were all obtained from the same sample, sequenced in a study of T cells in narcolepsy. Generated by immunoSEQ multiplex PCR, the TCRdb table keeps only in-frame clones and is missing some. In the table there are around 33,000 clones, roughly 87% of which are singletons. Sequenced: CD45RA- memory CD4+ T cells from PBMCs. The source of these receptors is a human donor with narcolepsy.

This clone was detected only once. The gene calls are TRBV6-1 and TRBJ1-1; the match to TRBD1 covers 7 bases. The CDR3 is made up of 13 amino acids. Losses at the gene ends were 4 bases for V and 1 base for J; bases not matched to a gene: 0. The germline V gene has CDR1 MNHNS and CDR2 SASEGT. The CDR3 nucleotides read TGTGCCAGCAGTGGACAGGGGAACACTGAAGCTTTCTTT. As protein: CASSGQGNTEAFF.

CDR3 protein: CASSLGFTGGQDTQYF. The CDR3 DNA follows: TGTGCCAGCAGCTTGGGTTTCACGGGGGGGCAAGATACGCAGTATTTT. This chain uses TRBV5-5 with TRBJ2-3, with TRBD2 matching over 8 bases. The J segment lost 5 bases and the V segment lost 0 bases, leaving 8 bases of the junction unmatched. The CDR3 loop spans 16 amino acids. Per the germline V gene, CDR1 is SGHKS and CDR2 is YYEKEE (reference sequence).

The V call is TRBV25-1, the J call TRBJ1-1, with D maybe TRBD1 (5 bases). In germline, CDR1 is MGHDK, CDR2 SYGVNS. The CDR3 loop spans 13 amino acids. The germline V and J ends were trimmed by 6 bases and 4 bases, with 12 bases remaining between them. This chain's CDR3 is CASRGAGGTEAFF. For the CDR3, the DNA is TGTGCCAGCAGAGGGGCGGGGGGCACTGAAGCTTTCTTT. Combining the CDR3 with reference TRBV25-1 and TRBJ1-1 gives the whole variable domain EADIYQTPRYLVIGTGKKITLECSQTMGHDKMYWYQQDPGMELHLIHYSYGVNSTEKGDLSSESTVSRIRTEHFPLTLESARPSHTSQYLCASRGAGGTEAFFGQGTRLTVV.

The V gene is TRBV10-1, the J gene TRBJ2-3; no definite D call. The CDR3 spans 12 residues. The germline V gene encodes CDR1 WNHNN and CDR2 SYGVQD (reference sequence). V was pared by 6 bases and J by 3 bases, with 7 bases between. The CDR3: CASSGSTDTQYF. In DNA form, the CDR3 reads TGCGCCAGCAGCGGCTCTACAGATACGCAGTATTTT.

The chain has TRBV5-6 and TRBJ1-2, with D perhaps matching TRBD1 (6 bases). CDR1 and CDR2 from the germline V gene are SGHDT and YYEEEE. The CDR3 consists of 14 residues. Trimming left V 4 bases short and J 5 bases short, with 15 bases between. The CDR3 DNA follows: TGTGCCAGCAGCCTAGAGGGTAGGGGGTATGGCTACACCTTC. Amino acids: CASSLEGRGYGYTF.

The V gene is TRBV4-1, the J gene TRBJ2-2; a weak D match, TRBD2 (6 bases). The CDR3 is 14 amino acids. Germline V lookup: CDR1 MGHRA, CDR2 YSYEKL. Trimming removed 4 bases at V and 6 bases at J, with 12 bases between. The CDR3 here is CASSLSTSPGELFF. DNA of the CDR3: TGCGCCAGCAGCCTTAGTACTAGCCCCGGGGAGCTGTTTTTT.

The chain is built from TRBV2 and TRBJ2-1; D is unclear. Germline V CDR1 and CDR2: SNHLY, FYNNEI. Deletions cut 1 base from V and 15 bases from J, with 10 bases between. The CDR3 extends over 11 amino acids. The CDR3 reads CASSEGARPFF. CDR3 DNA: TGTGCCAGCAGTGAAGGGGCGCGCCCGTTCTTC.

The V gene is TRBV4-1, the J gene TRBJ1-4, with 10 bases that match TRBD1. CDR1 is MGHRA, CDR2 YSYEKL, per germline. There are 13 residues in the CDR3. V trimming: 3 bases; J trimming: 11 bases; junction bases outside the gene matches: 3. The CDR3 DNA is TGCGCCAGCAGCCAGGGGACAGGGGTCAAACTGTTTTTT. This translates into CASSQGTGVKLFF.

V usage is TRBV7-2 and J usage is TRBJ1-2; D uncertain. CDR1 and CDR2 from the germline V gene are SGHTA and FQGNSA. There are 14 residues in the CDR3. The V and J ends lost 6 bases and 4 bases respectively, with 15 bases between them. CDR3 amino acids: CASSTKAGFYGYTF. DNA for the CDR3: TGTGCCAGCAGTACAAAGGCGGGGTTCTATGGCTACACCTTC.

The CDR3 coding sequence is TGTGCCAGCAGCTCTCCCGGGACAGGGTACAATGAGCAGTTCTTC. Translated: CASSSPGTGYNEQFF. The chain couples TRBV5-6 to TRBJ2-1, with TRBD1 matching 9 bases. Germline V CDR1 and CDR2: SGHDT, YYEEEE. J lost 4 bases, V lost 3 bases, and 5 bases had no gene match. The CDR3 totals 15 residues.

This clone was counted a single time. The chain carries TRBV21-1 and TRBJ1-4; the D segment call TRBD1 is taken from the table without a DNA check. TRBV21-1 is classified as a pseudogene. The CDR3 runs to 17 residues. CDR3 nucleotides: TGTGCCAGCAGCAAAGACGGCTGGGCGAAGCATCAGGAAAAACTGTTTTTT. Translating it yields CASSKDGWAKHQEKLFF.

This chain uses TRBV5-1 with TRBJ2-7, with D unresolved. Trimming cost V 0 bases and J 0 bases, with 13 bases left between them. CDR1 and CDR2 from the germline V gene are SGHRS and YFSETQ. The CDR3 extends over 16 amino acids. In DNA form, the CDR3 reads TGCGCCAGCAGCTTGGTGGGTCCTCCGACCTCCTACGAGCAGTACTTC. This codes for CASSLVGPPTSYEQYF.

The V call is TRBV27, the J call TRBJ2-2; TRBD1 might be the D (6 bases). The ends were cut back, 2 bases at V and 3 bases at J, with 10 bases in the middle. There are 15 residues in the CDR3. Germline values: CDR1 MNHEY, CDR2 SMNVEV (reference sequence). In DNA form, the CDR3 reads TGTGCCAGCAGTTTAGGCAGGGGCTACACCGGGGAGCTGTTTTTT. It codes for CASSLGRGYTGELFF.

The V call is TRBV7-9, the J call TRBJ2-7; D is ambiguous. The CDR3 runs 14 residues. Germline V lookup: CDR1 SEHNR, CDR2 FQNEAQ (reference sequence). Trimming cost V 0 bases and J 6 bases, with 12 bases left between them. In DNA form, the CDR3 reads TGTGCCAGCAGCTTAGCGGGCAGTATGGGCGAGCAGTACTTC. This translates into CASSLAGSMGEQYF.